This T cell receptor (beta chain) was recovered during a study of identical twins. TCRdb analysed the 5' RACE reads with MiXCR anew, one entry per CDR3 protein. Of some 1,600,000 distinct CDR3 sequences detected, around 33% appear once; the ten largest clones hold over 0.25%. This CDR3 contains 13 residues. The germline CDR1 and CDR2 sequences are DFQATT and SNEGSKA (reference sequence). The V end was cut by 2 bases, the J end by 6 bases, with 12 bases between. This clonotype was seen only a few times. Sample: cord blood. This receptor was identified in a newborn girl in good health. The chain combines TRBV20-1 with TRBJ2-3; weak D call: TRBD2 (5 bases). CDR3 protein: CSARFLAPDTQYF. The CDR3 DNA follows: TGCAGTGCTAGATTCCTAGCACCTGATACGCAGTATTTT.